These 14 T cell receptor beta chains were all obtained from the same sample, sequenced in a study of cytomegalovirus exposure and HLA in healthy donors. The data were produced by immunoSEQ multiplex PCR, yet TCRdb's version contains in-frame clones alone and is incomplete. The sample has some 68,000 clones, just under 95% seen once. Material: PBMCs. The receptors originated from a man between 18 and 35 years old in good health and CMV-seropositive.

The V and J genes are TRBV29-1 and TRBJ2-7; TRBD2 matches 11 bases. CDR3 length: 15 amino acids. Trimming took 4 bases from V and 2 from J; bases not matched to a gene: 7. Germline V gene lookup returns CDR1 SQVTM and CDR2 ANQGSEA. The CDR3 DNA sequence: TGCAGCGTTGTGAAGACTAGCGGGATAACCTACGAGCAGTACTTC. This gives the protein CSVVKTSGITYEQYF.

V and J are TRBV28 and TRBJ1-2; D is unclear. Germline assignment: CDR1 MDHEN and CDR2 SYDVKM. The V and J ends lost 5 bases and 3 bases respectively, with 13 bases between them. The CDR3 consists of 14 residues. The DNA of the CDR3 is TGTGCCAGCAGTAGCGGAGGAAGTTACTATGGCTACACCTTC. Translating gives CASSSGGSYYGYTF.

The CDR3 DNA follows: TGTGCCAGCAGCGCTCCGGGACAGGCCGAACTGTTTTTT. Encoded protein: CASSAPGQAELFF. The chain has TRBV4-2 and TRBJ1-4, with 8 bases identical to TRBD1. Per the germline V gene, CDR1 is LGHNA and CDR2 is YNFKEQ. The CDR3 extends over 13 amino acids. V lost 5 bases, J lost 12 bases, and 8 bases stayed unmatched.

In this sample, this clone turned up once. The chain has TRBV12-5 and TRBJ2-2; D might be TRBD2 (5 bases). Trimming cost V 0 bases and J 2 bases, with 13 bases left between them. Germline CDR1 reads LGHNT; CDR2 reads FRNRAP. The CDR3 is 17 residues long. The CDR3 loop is CASGLVVSGSNTGELFF. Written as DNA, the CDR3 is TGTGCTAGTGGTTTGGTAGTCTCGGGGAGTAACACCGGGGAGCTGTTTTTT.

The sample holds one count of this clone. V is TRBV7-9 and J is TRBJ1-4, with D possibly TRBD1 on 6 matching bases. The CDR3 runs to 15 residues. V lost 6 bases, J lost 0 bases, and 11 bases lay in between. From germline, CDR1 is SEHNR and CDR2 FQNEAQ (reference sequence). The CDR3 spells CASRKGDSTNEKLFF. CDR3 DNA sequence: TGTGCCAGCAGGAAGGGGGATTCAACTAATGAAAAACTGTTTTTT.

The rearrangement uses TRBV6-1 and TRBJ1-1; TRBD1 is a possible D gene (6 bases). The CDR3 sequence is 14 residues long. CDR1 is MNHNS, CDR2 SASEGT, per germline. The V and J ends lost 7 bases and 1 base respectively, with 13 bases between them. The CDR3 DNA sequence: TGTGCCAGCACCCTGGGGGCGCAGAACACTGAAGCTTTCTTT. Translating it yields CASTLGAQNTEAFF.

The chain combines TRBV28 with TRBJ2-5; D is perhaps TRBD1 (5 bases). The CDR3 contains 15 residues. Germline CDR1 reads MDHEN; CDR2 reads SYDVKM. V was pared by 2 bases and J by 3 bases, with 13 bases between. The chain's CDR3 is CASSLVGAGKETQYF. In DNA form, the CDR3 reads TGTGCCAGCAGTTTAGTAGGGGCAGGGAAAGAGACCCAGTACTTC.

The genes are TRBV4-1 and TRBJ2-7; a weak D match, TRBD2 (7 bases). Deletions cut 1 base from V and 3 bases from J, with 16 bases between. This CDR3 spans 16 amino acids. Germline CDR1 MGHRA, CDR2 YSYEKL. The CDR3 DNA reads TGCGCCAGCAGCCAAGTCAGGGGCGGGAGTCTCTACGAGCAGTACTTC. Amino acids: CASSQVRGGSLYEQYF.

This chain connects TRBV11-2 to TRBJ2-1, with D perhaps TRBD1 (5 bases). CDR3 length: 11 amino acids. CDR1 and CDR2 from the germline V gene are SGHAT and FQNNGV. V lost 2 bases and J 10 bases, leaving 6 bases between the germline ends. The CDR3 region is CASSLYREQFF. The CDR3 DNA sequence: TGTGCCAGCAGCTTATACAGGGAGCAGTTCTTC.

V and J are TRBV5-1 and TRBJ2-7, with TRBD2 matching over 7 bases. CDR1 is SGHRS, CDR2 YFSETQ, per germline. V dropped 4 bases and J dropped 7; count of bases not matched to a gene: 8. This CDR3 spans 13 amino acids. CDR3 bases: TGCGCCAGCAGCCCGCCATCCGGGAGGGAGCAGTACTTC. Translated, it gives CASSPPSGREQYF.

In DNA, the CDR3 is TGTGCCAGCACGGAGCAAGAGACCCAGTACTTC. It yields the protein CASTEQETQYF. The V gene is TRBV6-1, the J gene TRBJ2-5; unclear D gene. This CDR3 contains 11 residues. Germline V lookup: CDR1 MNHNS, CDR2 SASEGT. V dropped 7 bases and J dropped 2 bases, with 5 bases sitting between them.

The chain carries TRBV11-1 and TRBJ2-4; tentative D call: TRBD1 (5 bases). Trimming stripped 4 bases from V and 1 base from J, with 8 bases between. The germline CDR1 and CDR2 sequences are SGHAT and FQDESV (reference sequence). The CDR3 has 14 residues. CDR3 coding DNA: TGTGCCAGCAGCTCCAGGGTTGCCAAAAACATTCAGTACTTC. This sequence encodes CASSSRVAKNIQYF.

The CDR3 is CAWEMGGADTQYF. The CDR3 DNA reads as TGTGCCTGGGAGATGGGGGGGGCTGATACGCAGTATTTT. This chain connects TRBV30 to TRBJ2-3; tentative D call: TRBD2 (7 bases). In germline, CDR1 is GTSNPN, CDR2 SVGIG (reference sequence). Trimming left V 5 bases short and J 6 bases short, with 15 bases between. The CDR3 is made up of 13 amino acids.

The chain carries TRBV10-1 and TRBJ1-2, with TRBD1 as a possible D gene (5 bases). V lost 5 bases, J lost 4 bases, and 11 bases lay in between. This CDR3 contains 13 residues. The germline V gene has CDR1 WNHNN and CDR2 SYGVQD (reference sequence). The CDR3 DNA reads TGCGCCAGCAGTCCCGACAGTCTCTATGGCTACACCTTC. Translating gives CASSPDSLYGYTF.